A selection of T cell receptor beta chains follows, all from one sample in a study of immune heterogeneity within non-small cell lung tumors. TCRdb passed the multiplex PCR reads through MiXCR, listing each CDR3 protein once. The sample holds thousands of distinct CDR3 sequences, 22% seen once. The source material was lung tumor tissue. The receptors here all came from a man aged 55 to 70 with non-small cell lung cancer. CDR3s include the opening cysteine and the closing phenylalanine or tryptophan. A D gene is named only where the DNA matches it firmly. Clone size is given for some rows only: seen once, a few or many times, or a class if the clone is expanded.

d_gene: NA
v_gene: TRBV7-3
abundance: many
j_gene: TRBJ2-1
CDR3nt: TGTGCCAGCAGCTTAGGCGGGAACTCCTACAATGAGCAGTTCTTC
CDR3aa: CASSLGGNSYNEQFF

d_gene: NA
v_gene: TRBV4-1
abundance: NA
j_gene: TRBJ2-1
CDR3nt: TGCGCCAGGAGCCAGGGGACTGAGCAGTTCTTC
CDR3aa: CARSQGTEQFF

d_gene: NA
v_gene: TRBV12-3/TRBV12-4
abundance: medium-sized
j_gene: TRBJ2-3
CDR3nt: TGTGCCAGCAGTCTCGGGAGAGCGATAGATACGCAGTATTTT
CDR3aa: CASSLGRAIDTQYF

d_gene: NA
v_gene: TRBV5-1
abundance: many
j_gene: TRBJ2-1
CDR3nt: TGCGCCAGCAGCCGTGGTCCGATTTTAAGCTCCTACAATGAGCAGTTCTTC
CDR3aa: CASSRGPILSSYNEQFF

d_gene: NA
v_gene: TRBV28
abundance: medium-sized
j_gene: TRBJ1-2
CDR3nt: TGTGCCAGCAGCCGCCTCGTCCGGGACCACCTCTGG
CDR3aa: CASSRLVRDHLW

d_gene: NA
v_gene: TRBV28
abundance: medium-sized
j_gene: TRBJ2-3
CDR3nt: TGTGCCACCCGGGTTCGGCTAGCGCTAACAGATACGCAGTATTTT
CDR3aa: CATRVRLALTDTQYF

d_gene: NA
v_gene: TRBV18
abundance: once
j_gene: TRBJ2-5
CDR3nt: TGTGCCATCGGACGGGAACAAGAGACCCAGTACTTC
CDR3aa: CAIGREQETQYF

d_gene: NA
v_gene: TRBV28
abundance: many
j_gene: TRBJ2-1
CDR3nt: TGTGCCAGCTCTAATGCACCATCCTACAATGAGCAGTTCTTC
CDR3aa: CASSNAPSYNEQFF

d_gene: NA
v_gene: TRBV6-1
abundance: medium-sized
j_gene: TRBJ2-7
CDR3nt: TGTGCCAGCAGTGAATTGGGAGACCCAGAGCAGTACTTC
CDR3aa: CASSELGDPEQYF

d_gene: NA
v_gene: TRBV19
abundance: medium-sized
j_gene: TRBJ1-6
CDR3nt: TGTGCCAGTAGCCCGGGCCATAATTCACCCCTCCACTTT
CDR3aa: CASSPGHNSPLHF

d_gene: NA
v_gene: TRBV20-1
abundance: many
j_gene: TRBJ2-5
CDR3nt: TGCAGTGCTAGGCGGCAAGAGACCCAGTACTTC
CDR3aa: CSARRQETQYF

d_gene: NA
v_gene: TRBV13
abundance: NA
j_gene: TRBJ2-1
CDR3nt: TGTGCCAGCAGCTCAAAAAATAGGGAATCGGCCTTCGGTGAGCAGTTCTTC
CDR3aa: CASSSKNRESAFGEQFF

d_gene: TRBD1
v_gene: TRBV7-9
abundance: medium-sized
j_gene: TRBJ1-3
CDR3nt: TGTGCCAGCAGCTTACTTCAGGGGGCTGGAAACACCATATATTTT
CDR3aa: CASSLLQGAGNTIYF

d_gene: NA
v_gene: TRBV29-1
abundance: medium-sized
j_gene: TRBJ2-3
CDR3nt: TGCAGCGTTGTGTGGGTTTTAGGGGTCATTAGAGACACTTCTTCCACAGATACGCAGTATTTT
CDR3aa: CSVVWVLGVIRDTSSTDTQYF

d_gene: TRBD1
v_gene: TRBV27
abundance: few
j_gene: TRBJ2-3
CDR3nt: TGTGCCAGCAGCTTACCTACAGGGGTAGGCCCTGTAAGCACAGATACGCAGTATTTT
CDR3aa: CASSLPTGVGPVSTDTQYF

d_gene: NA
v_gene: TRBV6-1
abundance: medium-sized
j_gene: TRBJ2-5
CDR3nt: TGTGCCAGCAGTCCGGCGGGCTACGTGACCCAGTACTTC
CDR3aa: CASSPAGYVTQYF

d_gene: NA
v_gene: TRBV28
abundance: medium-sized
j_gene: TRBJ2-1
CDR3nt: TGTGCCAGCAGCTCGGCGGGTGTGCAGTTCTTC
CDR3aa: CASSSAGVQFF

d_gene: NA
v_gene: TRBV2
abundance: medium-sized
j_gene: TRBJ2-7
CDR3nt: TGTGCCAGCGGCGGGTCCTCCTACGAGCAGTACTTC
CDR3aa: CASGGSSYEQYF

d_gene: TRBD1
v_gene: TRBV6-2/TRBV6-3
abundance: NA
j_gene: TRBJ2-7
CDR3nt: TGTGCCAGCACAGGGGGCAGTTTGGACCCGCAGTACTTC
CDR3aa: CASTGGSLDPQYF

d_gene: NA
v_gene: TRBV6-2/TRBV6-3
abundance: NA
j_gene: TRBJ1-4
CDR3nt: NA
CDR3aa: CASRAVGSGTEKPFF

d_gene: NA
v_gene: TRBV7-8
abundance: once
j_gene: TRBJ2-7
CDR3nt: TGTGCCAACAGCTTAAGTCTAGGGGGACTCCGAAAATCATACGAGCAGTACTTC
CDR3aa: CANSLSLGGLRKSYEQYF

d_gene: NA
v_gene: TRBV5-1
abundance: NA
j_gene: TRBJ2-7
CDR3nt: TGCGCCAGCAGCTTGGTTTCTACCTACAAGAAGTACTTC
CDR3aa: CASSLVSTYKKYF

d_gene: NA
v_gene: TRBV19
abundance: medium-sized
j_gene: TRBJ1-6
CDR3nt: TGTGCCAGTAGTATCGCGACCGCCATGAGCTCCTATAATTCACCCCTCCACTTT
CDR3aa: CASSIATAMSSYNSPLHF

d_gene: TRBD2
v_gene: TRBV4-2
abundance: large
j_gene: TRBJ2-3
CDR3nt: TGTGCCAGCAGCCAAGGGGAGGCTAGCGGGAGGTTGAATAGGGATACGCAGTATTTT
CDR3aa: CASSQGEASGRLNRDTQYF

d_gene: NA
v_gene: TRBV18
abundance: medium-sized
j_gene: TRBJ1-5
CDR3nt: TGTGCCAGCTCACCTAACGACAATCAGCCCCAGCATTTT
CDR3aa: CASSPNDNQPQHF

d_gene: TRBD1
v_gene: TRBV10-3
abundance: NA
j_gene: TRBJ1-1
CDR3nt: TGTGCCATCAGTGGGGGACAGGCGAACACTCAAGCTCTCTTT
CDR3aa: CAISGGQANTQALF

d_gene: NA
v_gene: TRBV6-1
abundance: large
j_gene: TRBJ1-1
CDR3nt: TGTGCCAGCAGGGGGGGAGGCAGCCAGACTGAAGCTTTCTTT
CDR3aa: CASRGGGSQTEAFF

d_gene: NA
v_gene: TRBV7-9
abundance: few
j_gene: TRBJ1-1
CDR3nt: TGTGCCAGCAGCTTTTGGAACACTGAAGCTTTCTTT
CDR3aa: CASSFWNTEAFF

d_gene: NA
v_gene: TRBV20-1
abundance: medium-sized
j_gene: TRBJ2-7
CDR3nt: TGCAGTGCTAGAGCCTCACTAGAATACGAGCAGTACTTC
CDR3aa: CSARASLEYEQYF

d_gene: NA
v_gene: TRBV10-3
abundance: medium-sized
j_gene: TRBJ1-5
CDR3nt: TGTGCCATCAGTGAGTCGGGGGGCGGCAATCAGCCCCAGCATTTT
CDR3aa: CAISESGGGNQPQHF

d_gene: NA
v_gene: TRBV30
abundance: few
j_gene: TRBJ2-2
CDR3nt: TGTGCCCGTTTAGTGGCTAACACCGGGGAGCTGTTTTTT
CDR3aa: CARLVANTGELFF

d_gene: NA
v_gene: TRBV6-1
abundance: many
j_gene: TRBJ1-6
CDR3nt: TGTGCCAGCACCAGTGAATATAATTCACCCCTCCACTTT
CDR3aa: CASTSEYNSPLHF

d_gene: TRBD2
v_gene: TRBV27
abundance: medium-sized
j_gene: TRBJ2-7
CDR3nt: TGTGCCAGCAGTTTGCGGAGCGGGATCTACGAGCAGTACTTC
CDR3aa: CASSLRSGIYEQYF

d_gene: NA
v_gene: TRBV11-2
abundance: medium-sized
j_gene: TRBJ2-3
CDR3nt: TGTGCCAGCAGCCCTAGACGCACAGATACGCAGTATTTT
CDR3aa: CASSPRRTDTQYF

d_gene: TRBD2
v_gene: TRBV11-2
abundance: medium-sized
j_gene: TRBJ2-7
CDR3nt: TGTGCCAGCAGCTTTCTAGCGGGAGGGGAATACGAGCAGTACTTC
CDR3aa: CASSFLAGGEYEQYF

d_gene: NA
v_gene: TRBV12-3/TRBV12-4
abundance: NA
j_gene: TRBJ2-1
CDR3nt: TGTGCCAGCAGTTTTTCCCTAGCTGCGGTCAATGAGCAGTTCTTC
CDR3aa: CASSFSLAAVNEQFF

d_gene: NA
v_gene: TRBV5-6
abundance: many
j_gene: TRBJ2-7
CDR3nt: TGTGCCAGCAGCTTGCAGGGCGGGCGTTATTTTGGGCAGTACTTC
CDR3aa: CASSLQGGRYFGQYF

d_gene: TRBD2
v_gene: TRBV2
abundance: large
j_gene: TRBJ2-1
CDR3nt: TGTGCCAGCAGTGTGCTGATAGCGGGAGTTATAAATGAGCAGTTCTTC
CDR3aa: CASSVLIAGVINEQFF

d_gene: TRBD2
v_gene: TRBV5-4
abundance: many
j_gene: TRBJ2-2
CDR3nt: TGTGCCAGCAGCGAGCCTAGCGGTAACACCGGGGAGCTGTTTTTT
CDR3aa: CASSEPSGNTGELFF

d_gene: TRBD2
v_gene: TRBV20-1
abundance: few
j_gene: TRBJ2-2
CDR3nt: TGCAGTGCCCGCCCTTATGGCCAGCGGGAGGGGGGGGAGCTGTTTTTT
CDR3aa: CSARPYGQREGGELFF

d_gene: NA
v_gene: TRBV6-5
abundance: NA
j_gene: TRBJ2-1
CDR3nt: TGTGCCGGCAGTTGGAGTCGGGGGAATATCAATGAGCAGTTCTTC
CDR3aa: CAGSWSRGNINEQFF

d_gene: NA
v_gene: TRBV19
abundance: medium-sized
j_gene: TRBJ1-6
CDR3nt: TGTGCCAGTAGTATGGGTTCTTCAAATTCACCCCTCCACTTT
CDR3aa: CASSMGSSNSPLHF

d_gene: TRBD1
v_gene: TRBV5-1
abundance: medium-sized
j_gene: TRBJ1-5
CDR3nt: TGCGCCAGCAGCATCGGACAGGACAATCAGCCCCAGCATTTT
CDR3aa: CASSIGQDNQPQHF

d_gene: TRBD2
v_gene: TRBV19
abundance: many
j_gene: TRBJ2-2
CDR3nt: TGTGCCAGTAGTATGGGACTAGCGGGAGTCGACGGGGAGCTGTTTTTT
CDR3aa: CASSMGLAGVDGELFF

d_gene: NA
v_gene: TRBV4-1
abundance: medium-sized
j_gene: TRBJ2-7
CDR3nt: TGCGCCAGCAGCCAAGGAGAAACCTACGAGCAGTACTTC
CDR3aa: CASSQGETYEQYF